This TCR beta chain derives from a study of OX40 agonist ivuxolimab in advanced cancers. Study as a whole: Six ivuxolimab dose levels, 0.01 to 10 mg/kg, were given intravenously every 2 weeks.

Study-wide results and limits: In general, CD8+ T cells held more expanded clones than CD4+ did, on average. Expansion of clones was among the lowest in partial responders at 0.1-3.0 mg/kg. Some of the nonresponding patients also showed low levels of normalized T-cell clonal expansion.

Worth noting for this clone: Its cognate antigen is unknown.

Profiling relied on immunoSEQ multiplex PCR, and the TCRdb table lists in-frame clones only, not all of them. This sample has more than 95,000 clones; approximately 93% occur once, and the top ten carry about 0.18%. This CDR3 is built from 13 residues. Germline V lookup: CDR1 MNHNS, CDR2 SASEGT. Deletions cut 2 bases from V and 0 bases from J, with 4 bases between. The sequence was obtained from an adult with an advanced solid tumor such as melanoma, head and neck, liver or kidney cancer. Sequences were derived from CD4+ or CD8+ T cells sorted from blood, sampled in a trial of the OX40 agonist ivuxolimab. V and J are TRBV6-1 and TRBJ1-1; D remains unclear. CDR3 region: CASSESMNTEAFF. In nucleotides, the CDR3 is TGTGCCAGCAGTGAAAGCATGAACACTGAAGCTTTCTTT.